This TCR beta chain was documented in a study of T cell repertoires in cytomegalovirus infection. Turning to the study itself: A matching HLA type, together with CMV infection, was signaled by public TCR beta signatures.

Of note for this clonotype: What it binds is not known.

Study findings and constraints: CMV-specific HLA-C-restricted TCR beta clonotypes dominated the ex vivo response.

This CDR3 region has 16 residues. V shed 1 base and J 6 bases; nucleotides not matched to a gene: 9. Germline values: CDR1 LNHNV, CDR2 YYDKDF (reference sequence). One entry per CDR3 protein, called by TCRdb with MiXCR from the reads. The table includes roughly 500,000 distinct CDR3 sequences, 16% detected once. Sequencing was done on a sample of CD8+ T cells from PBMCs. The receptor was isolated from a human donor in good health (CMV status not recorded). Some clones in this sample may be carry-over from other donors' samples. The V gene is TRBV15, the J gene TRBJ1-5, with TRBD1 identical over 7 bases. The chain's CDR3 is CATSRVLQGSGQPQHF. For the CDR3, the DNA is TGTGCCACCAGCAGAGTACTACAGGGGAGCGGTCAGCCCCAGCATTTT.